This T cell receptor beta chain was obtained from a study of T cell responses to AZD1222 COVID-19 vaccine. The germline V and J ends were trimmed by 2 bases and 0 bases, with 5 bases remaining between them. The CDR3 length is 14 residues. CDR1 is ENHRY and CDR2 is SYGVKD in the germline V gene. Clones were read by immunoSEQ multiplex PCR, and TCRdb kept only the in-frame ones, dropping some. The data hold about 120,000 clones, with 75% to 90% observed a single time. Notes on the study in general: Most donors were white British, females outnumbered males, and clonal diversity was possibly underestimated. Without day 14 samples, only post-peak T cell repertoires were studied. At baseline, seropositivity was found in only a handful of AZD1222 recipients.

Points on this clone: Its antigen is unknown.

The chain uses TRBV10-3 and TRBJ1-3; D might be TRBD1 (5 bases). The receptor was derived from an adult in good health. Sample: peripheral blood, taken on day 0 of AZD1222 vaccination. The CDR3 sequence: CAISEGTSGNTIYF. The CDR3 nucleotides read TGTGCCATCAGTGAGGGGACCTCTGGAAACACCATATATTTT.